Here is one T cell receptor beta chain with its context. Its antigen is as yet unknown. Treatment was busulfan-fludarabine conditioning, a marrow graft, and cyclophosphamide on days +3 and +4. The sample comes from a study of T cells after posttransplantation cyclophosphamide. Broader study findings: Donor CD8+ memory clones often dominated recipient blood repertoires at later times. Recipient CMV seropositivity and CMV reactivation strongly tracked TRB clonality.

The germline CDR1 and CDR2 sequences are MNHEY and SVGAGI. V was trimmed by 0 bases and J by 8 bases, leaving 17 bases between them. The CDR3 extends over 16 amino acids. Sequencing was performed with immunoSEQ multiplex PCR; in TCRdb, only in-frame clones are kept and a portion is missing. The sample lists fewer than 20,000 clones, about 91% occurring once. This sample comprised CD4+ T cells sorted from blood, obtained after allogeneic stem cell transplant with posttransplant cyclophosphamide. This chain joins TRBV6-5 and TRBJ2-1; D is perhaps TRBD1 (6 bases). The sequence came from a male patient aged 60-70 years who received an allogeneic stem cell transplant from a related donor and was CMV-positive. A share of the T cells may be of graft donor origin. CDR3 in DNA: TGTGCCAGCAGTTACTCGACAGGCGACCAGGGCCATGAGCAGTTCTTC. Its protein is CASSYSTGDQGHEQFF.